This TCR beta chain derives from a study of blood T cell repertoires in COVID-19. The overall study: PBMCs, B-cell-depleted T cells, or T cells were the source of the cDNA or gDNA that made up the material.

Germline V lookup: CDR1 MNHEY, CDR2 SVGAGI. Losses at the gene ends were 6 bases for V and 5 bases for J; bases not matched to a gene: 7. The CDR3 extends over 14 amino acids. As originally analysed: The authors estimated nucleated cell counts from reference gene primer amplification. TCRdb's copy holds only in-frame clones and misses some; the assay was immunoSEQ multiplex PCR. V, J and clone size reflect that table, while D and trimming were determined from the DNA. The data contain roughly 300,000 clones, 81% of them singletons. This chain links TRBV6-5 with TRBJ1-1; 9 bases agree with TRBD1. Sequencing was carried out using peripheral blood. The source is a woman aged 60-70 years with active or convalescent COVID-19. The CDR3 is CASSGTGGRTEAFF. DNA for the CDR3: TGTGCCAGCAGCGGAACAGGGGGCAGGACTGAAGCTTTCTTT.